The TCR beta chain under discussion was sequenced for a study of blood T cell repertoires in COVID-19. In the study overall: Researchers got acute and convalescent COVID-19 samples from the United States, Italy and Spain. T cells, B-cell-depleted T cells, or PBMCs provided the cDNA or gDNA that served as material.

Germline V gives CDR1 LGHNA, CDR2 YSLEER. Trimming cost V 1 base and J 7 bases; bases outside gene matches: 6. This CDR3 spans 15 amino acids. Original processing methods: By means of reference gene primer amplification, nucleated cell counts were estimated. Profiling relied on immunoSEQ multiplex PCR, and the TCRdb table lists in-frame clones only, not all of them. V and J calls and clone size are as listed in that table; D and trimming were resolved from the DNA. The table includes 200,000 to 250,000 clones, less than 90% detected once. The V gene is TRBV4-3, the J gene TRBJ1-3; 8 bases fit TRBD1. Sequencing was performed on peripheral blood. The TCR originated in a man aged 60 to 69 with acute or convalescent COVID-19. The CDR3: CASSQGTGPGNTIYF. CDR3 coding DNA: TGCGCCAGCAGCCAAGGGACAGGGCCGGGGAACACCATATATTTT.